The clone carrying this T cell receptor beta chain was observed once. This specimen comes from a study of OX40 agonist ivuxolimab in advanced cancers. Study details: Averaging 60 years in age, with a range of about 23 to 85, the cohort was 65% to 90% male.

The method was immunoSEQ multiplex PCR; TCRdb's version includes in-frame clones alone and lacks a portion of them. This sample has tens of thousands of clones, with 91% found just once. The CDR3 sequence is 15 residues long. J was trimmed by 3 bases and V by 0 bases; bases with no gene match: 5. From germline, CDR1 is SGDLS and CDR2 YYNGEE. This receptor was obtained from an adult with an advanced solid tumor such as melanoma, head and neck, liver or kidney cancer. Specimen: CD4+ or CD8+ T cells sorted from blood, collected in a trial of the OX40 agonist ivuxolimab. The J gene is TRBJ1-2, the V gene TRBV9; 7 nucleotides align to TRBD1. The CDR3: CASSVGAGGYYGYTF. The CDR3 coding sequence is TGTGCCAGCAGCGTAGGGGCAGGGGGGTACTATGGCTACACCTTC.